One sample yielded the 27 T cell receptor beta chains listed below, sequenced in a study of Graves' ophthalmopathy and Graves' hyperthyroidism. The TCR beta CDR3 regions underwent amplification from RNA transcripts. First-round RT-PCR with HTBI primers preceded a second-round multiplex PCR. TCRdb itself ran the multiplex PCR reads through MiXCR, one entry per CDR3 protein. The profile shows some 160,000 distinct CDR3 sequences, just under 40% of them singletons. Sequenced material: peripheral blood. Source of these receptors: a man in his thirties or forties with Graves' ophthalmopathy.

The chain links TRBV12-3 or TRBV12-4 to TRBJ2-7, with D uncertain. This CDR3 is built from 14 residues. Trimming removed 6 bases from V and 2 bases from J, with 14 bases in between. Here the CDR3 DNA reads TGTGCCAGCAGCCTTGAGACACCCCCCTACGAGCAGTACTTC. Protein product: CASSLETPPYEQYF.

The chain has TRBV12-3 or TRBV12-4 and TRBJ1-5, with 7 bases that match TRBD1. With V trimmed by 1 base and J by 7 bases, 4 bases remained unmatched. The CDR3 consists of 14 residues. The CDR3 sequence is CASSLGTGEQPQHF. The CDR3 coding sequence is TGTGCCAGCAGTTTAGGGACAGGCGAACAGCCCCAGCATTTT.

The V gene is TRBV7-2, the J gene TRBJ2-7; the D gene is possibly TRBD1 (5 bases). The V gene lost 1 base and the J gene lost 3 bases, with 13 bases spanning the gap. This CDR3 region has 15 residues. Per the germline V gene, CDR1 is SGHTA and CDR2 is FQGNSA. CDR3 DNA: TGTGCCAGCAGCTTAGTTACGCGACAGCACTACGAGCAGTACTTC. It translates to CASSLVTRQHYEQYF. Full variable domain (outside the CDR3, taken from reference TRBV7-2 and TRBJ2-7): GAGVSQSPSNKVTEKGKDVELRCDPISGHTALYWYRQSLGQGLEFLIYFQGNSAPDKSGLPSDRFSAERTGGSVSTLTIQRTQQEDSAVYLCASSLVTRQHYEQYFGPGTRLTVT.

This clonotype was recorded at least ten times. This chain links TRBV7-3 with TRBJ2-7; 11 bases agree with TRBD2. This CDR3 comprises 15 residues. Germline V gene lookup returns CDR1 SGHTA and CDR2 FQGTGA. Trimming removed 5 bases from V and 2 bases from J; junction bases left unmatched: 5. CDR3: CASSALAGGPYEQYF. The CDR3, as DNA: TGTGCCAGCAGCGCCTTAGCGGGAGGGCCCTACGAGCAGTACTTC.

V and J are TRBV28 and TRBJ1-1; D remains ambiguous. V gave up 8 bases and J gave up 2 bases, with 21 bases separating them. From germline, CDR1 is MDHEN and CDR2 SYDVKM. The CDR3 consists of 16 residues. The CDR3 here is CASQTGGRGPNTEAFF. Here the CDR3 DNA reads TGTGCCAGCCAGACCGGAGGCCGCGGTCCTAACACTGAAGCTTTCTTT.

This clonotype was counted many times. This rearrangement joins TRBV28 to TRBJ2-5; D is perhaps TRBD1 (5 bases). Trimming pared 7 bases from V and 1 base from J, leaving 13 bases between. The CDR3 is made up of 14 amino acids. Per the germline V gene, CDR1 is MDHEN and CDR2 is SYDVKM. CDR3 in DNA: TGTGCCAGCACCCGCCCCAGGGTCCAAGAGACCCAGTACTTC. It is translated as CASTRPRVQETQYF. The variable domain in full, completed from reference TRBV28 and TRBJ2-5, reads DVKVTQSSRYLVKRTGEKVFLECVQDMDHENMFWYRQDPGLGLRLIYFSYDVKMKEKGDIPEGYSVSREKKERFSLILESASTNQTSMYLCASTRPRVQETQYFGPGTRLLVL.

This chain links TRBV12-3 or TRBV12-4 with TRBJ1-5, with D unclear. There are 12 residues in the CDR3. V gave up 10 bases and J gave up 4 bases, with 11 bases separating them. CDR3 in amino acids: CATSPGNQPQHF. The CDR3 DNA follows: TGTGCCACCTCGCCCGGGAATCAGCCCCAGCATTTT.

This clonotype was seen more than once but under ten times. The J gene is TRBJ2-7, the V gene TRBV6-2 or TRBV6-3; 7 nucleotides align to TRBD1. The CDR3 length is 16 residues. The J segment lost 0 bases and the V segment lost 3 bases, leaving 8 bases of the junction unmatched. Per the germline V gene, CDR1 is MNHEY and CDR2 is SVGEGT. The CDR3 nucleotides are TGTGCCAGCAGTTATAAACAGGGGACCCTCTCCTACGAGCAGTACTTC. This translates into CASSYKQGTLSYEQYF.

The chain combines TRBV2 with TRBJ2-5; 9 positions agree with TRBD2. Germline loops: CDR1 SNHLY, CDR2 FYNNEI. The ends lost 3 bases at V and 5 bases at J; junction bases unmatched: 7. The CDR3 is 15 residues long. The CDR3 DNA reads TGTGCCAGCAGTGACGTAGCGGGGGTAGGGGAGACCCAGTACTTC. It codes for CASSDVAGVGETQYF.

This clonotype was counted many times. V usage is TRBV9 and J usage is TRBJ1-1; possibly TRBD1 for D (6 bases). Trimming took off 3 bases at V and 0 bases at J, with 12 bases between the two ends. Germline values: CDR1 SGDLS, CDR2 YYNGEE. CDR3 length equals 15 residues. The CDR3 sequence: CASSARDTMNTEAFF. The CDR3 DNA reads TGTGCCAGCAGCGCCCGGGACACCATGAACACTGAAGCTTTCTTT.

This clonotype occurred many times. CDR3 region: CASSLGAGGTEAFF. CDR3 bases: TGCGCCAGCAGCTTGGGGGCTGGAGGCACTGAAGCTTTCTTT. The chain links TRBV5-1 to TRBJ1-1; D not resolved. Trimming shortened V by 0 bases and J by 4 bases, and 10 bases separated the two germline ends. The CDR3 runs 14 residues. Germline CDR1 is SGHRS and CDR2 is YFSETQ. Full variable domain (outside the CDR3, taken from reference TRBV5-1 and TRBJ1-1): KAGVTQTPRYLIKTRGQQVTLSCSPISGHRSVSWYQQTPGQGLQFLFEYFSETQRNKGNFPGRFSGRQFSNSRSEMNVSTLELGDSALYLCASSLGAGGTEAFFGQGTRLTVV.

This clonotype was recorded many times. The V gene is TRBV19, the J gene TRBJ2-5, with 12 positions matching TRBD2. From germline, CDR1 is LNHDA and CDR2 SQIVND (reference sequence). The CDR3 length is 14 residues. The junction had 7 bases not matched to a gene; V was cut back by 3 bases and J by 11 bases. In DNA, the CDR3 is TGTGCCAGTAGTATGGTAACTAGCGGGAGGTTACAGTACTTC. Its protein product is CASSMVTSGRLQYF.

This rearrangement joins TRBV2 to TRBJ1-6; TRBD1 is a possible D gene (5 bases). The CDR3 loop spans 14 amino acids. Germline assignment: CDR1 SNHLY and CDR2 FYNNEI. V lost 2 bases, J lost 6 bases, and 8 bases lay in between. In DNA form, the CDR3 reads TGTGCCAGCAGTGAACAGGGCCCTAATTCACCCCTCCACTTT. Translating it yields CASSEQGPNSPLHF.

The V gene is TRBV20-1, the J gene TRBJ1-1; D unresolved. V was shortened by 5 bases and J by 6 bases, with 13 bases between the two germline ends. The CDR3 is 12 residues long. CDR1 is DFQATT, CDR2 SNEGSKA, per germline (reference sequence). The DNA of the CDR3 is TGCAGTGCTCCTGAATTCGGGTCTGAAGCTTTCTTT. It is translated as CSAPEFGSEAFF.

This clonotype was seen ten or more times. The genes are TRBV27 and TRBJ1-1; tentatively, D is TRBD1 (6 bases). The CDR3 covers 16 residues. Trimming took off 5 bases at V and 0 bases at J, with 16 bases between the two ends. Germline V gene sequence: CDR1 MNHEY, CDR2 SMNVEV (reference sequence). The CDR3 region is CASSPSSRGLNTEAFF. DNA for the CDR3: TGTGCCAGCAGTCCCAGCTCCAGGGGTTTGAACACTGAAGCTTTCTTT.

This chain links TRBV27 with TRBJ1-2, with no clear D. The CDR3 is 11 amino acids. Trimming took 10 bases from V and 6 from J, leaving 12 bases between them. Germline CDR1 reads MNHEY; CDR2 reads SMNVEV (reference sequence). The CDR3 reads CATQSTNGYTF. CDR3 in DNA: TGTGCCACCCAGTCGACAAATGGCTACACCTTC.

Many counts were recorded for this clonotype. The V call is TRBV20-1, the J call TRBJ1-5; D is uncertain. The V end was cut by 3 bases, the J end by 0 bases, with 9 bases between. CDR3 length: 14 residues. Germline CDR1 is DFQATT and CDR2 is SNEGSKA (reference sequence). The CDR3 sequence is CSARFGPSNQPQHF. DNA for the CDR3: TGCAGTGCTAGGTTCGGTCCTAGCAATCAGCCCCAGCATTTT.

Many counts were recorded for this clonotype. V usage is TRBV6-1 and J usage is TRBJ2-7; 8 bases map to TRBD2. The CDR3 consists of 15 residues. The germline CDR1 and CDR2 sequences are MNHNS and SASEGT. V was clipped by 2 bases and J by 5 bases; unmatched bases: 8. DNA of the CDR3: TGTGCCAGCAGTGAATGGGGGACTAGAATCCACGAGCAGTACTTC. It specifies CASSEWGTRIHEQYF.

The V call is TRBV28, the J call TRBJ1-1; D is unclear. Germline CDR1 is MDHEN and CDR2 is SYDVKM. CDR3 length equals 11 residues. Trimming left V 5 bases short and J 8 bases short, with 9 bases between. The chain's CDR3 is CASSHRQEAFF. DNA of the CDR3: TGTGCCAGCAGTCACCGTCAAGAAGCTTTCTTT.

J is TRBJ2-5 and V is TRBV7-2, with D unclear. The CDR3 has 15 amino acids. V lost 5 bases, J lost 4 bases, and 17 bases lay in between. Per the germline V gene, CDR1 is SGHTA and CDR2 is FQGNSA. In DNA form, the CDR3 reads TGTGCCAGCAGCCCTGCGATGTCCTTTGGAGAGACCCAGTACTTC. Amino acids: CASSPAMSFGETQYF.

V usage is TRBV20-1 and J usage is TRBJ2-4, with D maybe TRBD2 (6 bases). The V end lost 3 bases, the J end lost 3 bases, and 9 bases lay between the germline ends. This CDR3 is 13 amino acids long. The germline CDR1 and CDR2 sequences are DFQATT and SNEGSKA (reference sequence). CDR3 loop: CSASGSGKNIQYF. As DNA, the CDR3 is TGCAGTGCTAGCGGGAGTGGCAAAAACATTCAGTACTTC.

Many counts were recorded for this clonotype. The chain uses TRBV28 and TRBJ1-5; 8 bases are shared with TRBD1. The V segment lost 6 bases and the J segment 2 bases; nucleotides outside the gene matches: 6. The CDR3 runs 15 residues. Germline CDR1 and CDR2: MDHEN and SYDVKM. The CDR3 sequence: CASRDRDVGNQPQHF. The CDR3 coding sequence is TGTGCCAGCAGGGACAGGGACGTGGGCAATCAGCCCCAGCATTTT. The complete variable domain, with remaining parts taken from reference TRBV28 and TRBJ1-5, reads DVKVTQSSRYLVKRTGEKVFLECVQDMDHENMFWYRQDPGLGLRLIYFSYDVKMKEKGDIPEGYSVSREKKERFSLILESASTNQTSMYLCASRDRDVGNQPQHFGDGTRLSIL.

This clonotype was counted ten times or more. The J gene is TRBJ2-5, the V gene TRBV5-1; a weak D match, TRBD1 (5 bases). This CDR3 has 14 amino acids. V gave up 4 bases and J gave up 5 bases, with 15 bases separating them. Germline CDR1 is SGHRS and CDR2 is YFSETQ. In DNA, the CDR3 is TGCGCCAGCAGCCCCCGTGGGGCCCGGGAGACCCAGTACTTC. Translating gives CASSPRGARETQYF.

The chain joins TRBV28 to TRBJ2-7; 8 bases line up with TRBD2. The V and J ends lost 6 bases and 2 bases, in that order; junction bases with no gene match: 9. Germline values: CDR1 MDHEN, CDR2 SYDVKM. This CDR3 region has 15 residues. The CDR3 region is CASSRHPGLAYEQYF. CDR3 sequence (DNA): TGTGCCAGCAGCCGTCACCCGGGACTAGCCTACGAGCAGTACTTC.

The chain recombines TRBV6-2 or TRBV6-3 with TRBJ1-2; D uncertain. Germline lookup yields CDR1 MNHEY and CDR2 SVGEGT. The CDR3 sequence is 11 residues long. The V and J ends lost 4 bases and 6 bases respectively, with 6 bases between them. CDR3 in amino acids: CASSWRDGYTF. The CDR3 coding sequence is TGTGCCAGCAGTTGGAGGGATGGCTACACCTTC.

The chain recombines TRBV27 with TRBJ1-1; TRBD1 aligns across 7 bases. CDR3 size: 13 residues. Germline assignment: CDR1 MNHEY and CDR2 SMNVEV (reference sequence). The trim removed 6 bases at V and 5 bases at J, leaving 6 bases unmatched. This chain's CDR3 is CASRTWTGTEAFF. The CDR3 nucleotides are TGTGCCAGCAGGACCTGGACAGGTACTGAAGCTTTCTTT.

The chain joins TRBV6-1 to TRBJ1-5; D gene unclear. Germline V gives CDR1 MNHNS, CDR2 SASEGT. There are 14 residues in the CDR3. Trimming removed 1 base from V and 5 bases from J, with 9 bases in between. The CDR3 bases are TGTGCCAGCAGTGAAGTCCCGTCTCATCAGCCCCAGCATTTT. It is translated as CASSEVPSHQPQHF.